This T cell receptor (beta chain) originates from a study of cytomegalovirus exposure and HLA in healthy donors. Study conclusions and caveats: CMV serostatus alone was available as immune exposure information. Later analysis showed TCR association rates varying by HLA locus, highest for DRB1 and lowest for HLA-C. For most TCR sequences rarity was the rule, although some public TCRs occurred in many donors. Presence/absence analyses assumed roughly uniform sequencing depth across donors, which may not hold.

From germline, CDR1 is MNHEY and CDR2 SVGAGI. The CDR3 is made up of 11 amino acids. 60 Vbeta and 13 Jbeta primers were used in PCR. The protocol was immunoSEQ multiplex PCR, while the TCRdb copy is restricted to in-frame clones and leaves out a portion. Among 95,000 to 150,000 clones listed, 60% to 75% were seen once. About this clone itself: Its matching antigen is unknown. One end of the junction fails to match germline, which may point to a read error.

The V and J genes are TRBV6-5 and TRBJ2-7, with 8 bases identical to TRBD1. Sequenced material: PBMCs. The receptor was derived from a woman aged 40 to 50 in good health and CMV-seropositive. DNA for the CDR3: TGTGCCAGCAGTACTGGACAGGGAACCGTATTC. Its translation: CASSTGQGTVF.